This is a list of T cell receptor beta chains from one sample in a study of Graves' ophthalmopathy and Graves' hyperthyroidism. TCRdb used MiXCR to reprocess the multiplex PCR reads, holding one entry per CDR3 protein. The sample has some 390,000 distinct CDR3 sequences, about a sixth seen once. The sequencing input was peripheral blood. These receptors were obtained from a woman aged 18-29 years with Graves' ophthalmopathy. Each CDR3 is given with its conserved first and last residue.

j_gene | v_gene | CDR3aa
TRBJ2-2 | TRBV12-3/TRBV12-4 | CASSPASGGATGELFF
TRBJ1-3 | TRBV30 | CAWRDRTSGNTIYF
TRBJ2-7 | TRBV20-1 | CSALTSGGLYEQYF
TRBJ1-1 | TRBV12-3/TRBV12-4 | CASSLTGLIHTEAFF
TRBJ2-5 | TRBV28 | CASTRGETQYF
TRBJ2-7 | TRBV29-1 | CSARGMAASYEQYF
TRBJ1-3 | TRBV18 | CASSPQDTSGNTIYF
TRBJ1-5 | TRBV28 | CASSLRTGSNQPQHF
TRBJ2-2 | TRBV7-2 | CASSLKSAGELFF
TRBJ2-1 | TRBV5-1 | CASSADTPQFF
TRBJ2-5 | TRBV28 | CASRLLGGASQETQYF
TRBJ2-2 | TRBV7-3 | CASSLSPPGLAAGELFF
TRBJ1-5 | TRBV5-1 | CASSWGTGSNQPQHF
TRBJ2-2 | TRBV29-1 | CSAGPSRGGRPGELFF
TRBJ2-5 | TRBV6-1 | CASSPGGGQLYQETQYF
TRBJ2-7 | TRBV28 | CASSREGGMGEQYF
TRBJ1-2 | TRBV30 | CAWSKTPGYTF
TRBJ1-1 | TRBV29-1 | CSVEDLGATKAFF
TRBJ2-2 | TRBV30 | CAWRVRGSSTGELFF
TRBJ2-4 | TRBV7-9 | CASSATGTGYSEAKNIQYF
TRBJ1-1 | TRBV6-1 | CASSADRVRAFF
TRBJ2-5 | TRBV5-1 | CASSSTKGGETQYF
TRBJ1-6 | TRBV7-2 | CASSATALGLHF
TRBJ2-2 | TRBV7-8 | CASSFSVTPGELFF
TRBJ1-5 | TRBV6-2/TRBV6-3 | CASSYPGQPQHF
TRBJ2-7 | TRBV11-3 | CASSSGWDRFPYEQYF
TRBJ2-7 | TRBV28 | CASSYRLAGVYEQYF
TRBJ1-5 | TRBV28 | CASSLGTGWQPQHF
TRBJ2-7 | TRBV5-1 | CASSWKTTPVYEQYF
TRBJ2-7 | TRBV19 | CASSIKQAYEQYF
TRBJ1-1 | TRBV6-1 | CASRFGQGTEAFF
TRBJ2-4 | TRBV25-1 | CASSEDGVKNIQYF
TRBJ1-5 | TRBV19 | CASSIGTGYNQPQHF
TRBJ1-6 | TRBV11-2 | CASSLIDSPLHF
TRBJ1-2 | TRBV28 | CASSSHPWDGYTF
TRBJ2-7 | TRBV5-1 | CASSGGGTLAEQYF